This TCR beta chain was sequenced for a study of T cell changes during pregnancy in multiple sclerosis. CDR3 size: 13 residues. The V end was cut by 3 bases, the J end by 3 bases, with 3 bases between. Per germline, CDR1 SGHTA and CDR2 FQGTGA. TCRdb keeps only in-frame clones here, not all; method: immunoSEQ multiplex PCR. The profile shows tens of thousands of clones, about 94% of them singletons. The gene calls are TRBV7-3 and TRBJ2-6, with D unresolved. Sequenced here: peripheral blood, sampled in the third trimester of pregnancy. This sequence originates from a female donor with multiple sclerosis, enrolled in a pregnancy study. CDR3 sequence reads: CASSFVGANVLTF. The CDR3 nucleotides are TGTGCCAGCAGCTTCGTTGGGGCCAACGTCCTGACTTTC.